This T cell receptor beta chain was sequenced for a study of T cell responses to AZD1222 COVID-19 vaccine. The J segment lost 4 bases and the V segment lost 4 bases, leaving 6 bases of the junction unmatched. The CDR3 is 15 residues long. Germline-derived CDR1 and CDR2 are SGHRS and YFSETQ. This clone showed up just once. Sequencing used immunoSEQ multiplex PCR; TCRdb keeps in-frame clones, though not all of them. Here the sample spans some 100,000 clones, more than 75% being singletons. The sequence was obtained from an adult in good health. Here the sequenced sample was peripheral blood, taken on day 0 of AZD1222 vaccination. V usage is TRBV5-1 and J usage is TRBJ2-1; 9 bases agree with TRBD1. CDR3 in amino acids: CASSIQGAAYNEQFF. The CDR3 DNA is TGCGCCAGCAGCATACAGGGGGCAGCATACAATGAGCAGTTCTTC.